This TCR beta chain was sequenced in a study of blood T cell repertoires in COVID-19. Study context: Sources were T cells, B-cell-depleted T cells, or PBMCs; the material itself was cDNA or gDNA.

Clones were read by immunoSEQ multiplex PCR, and TCRdb kept only the in-frame ones, dropping some. The sample has about 490,000 clones, over 75% seen once. Germline CDR1 is SGHRS and CDR2 is YFSETQ. The CDR3 sequence is 15 residues long. Trimming removed 4 bases at V and 2 bases at J, with 15 bases between. The receptor was isolated from a human donor in a cohort sampled during active COVID-19. The rearrangement joins TRBV5-1 to TRBJ2-5; tentatively, D is TRBD2 (5 bases). Sequencing was performed on peripheral blood. CDR3: CASSPQRSEQETQYF. CDR3 nucleotide sequence: TGCGCCAGCAGCCCACAGCGGTCGGAACAAGAGACCCAGTACTTC.